This is a list of T cell receptor beta chains from one sample in a study of blood T cell repertoires in COVID-19. Profiling relied on immunoSEQ multiplex PCR, and the TCRdb table lists in-frame clones only, not all of them. The sample has about 110,000 clones, 70% to 80% seen once. Material: peripheral blood. The receptor source for this set is an elderly man with COVID-19, enrolled during active disease. The CDR3 runs from the conserved cysteine through the conserved F or W. The D gene is left open where the match is weak. Only part of the rows carry a size: once, few, many, or a class if the clone is expanded.

d_call j_call clone_size v_call cdr3_aa cdr3_nt
NA TRBJ1-5 few TRBV19 CASDTEGGRQPQHF TGTGCCAGCGACACAGAGGGGGGGCGACAGCCCCAGCATTTT
NA TRBJ1-5 few TRBV6-5 CASGSDSDQPQHF TGTGCCAGCGGGTCGGACAGCGATCAGCCCCAGCATTTT
NA TRBJ2-3 NA TRBV7-3 CASSLTKEDTQYF TGTGCCAGCAGCTTAACCAAGGAGGATACGCAGTATTTT
NA TRBJ2-1 NA TRBV12-3/TRBV12-4 CASSFGGEGQFF TGTGCCAGCAGTTTCGGGGGAGAAGGGCAGTTCTTC
TRBD2 TRBJ2-3 NA TRBV4-3 CASSQDYASGSTDTQYF TGCGCCAGCAGCCAAGATTATGCTAGCGGAAGCACAGATACGCAGTATTTT
TRBD2 TRBJ2-1 NA TRBV24-1 CATSDQSGRVNNEQFF TGTGCCACCAGTGATCAGAGCGGGAGGGTCAACAATGAGCAGTTCTTC
TRBD1 TRBJ1-2 NA TRBV27 CASSLAPGQGAWEGYTF TGTGCCAGCAGTCTGGCGCCGGGACAGGGCGCGTGGGAGGGCTACACCTTC
TRBD2 TRBJ2-1 NA TRBV19 CASICIVLAGGQIEQFF TGTGCCAGTATCTGTATCGTCCTAGCGGGAGGGCAGATTGAGCAGTTCTTC
TRBD2 TRBJ2-5 NA TRBV7-9 CASSFATSGQETQYF TGTGCCAGCAGCTTCGCGACTAGCGGTCAAGAGACCCAGTACTTC
NA TRBJ1-2 NA TRBV28 CASSPNQQVNYGYTF TGTGCCAGCAGTCCGAACCAACAGGTCAACTATGGCTACACCTTC
NA TRBJ1-1 NA TRBV7-9 CATQRLAEAFF TGTGCTACGCAGCGGTTAGCTGAAGCTTTCTTT
NA TRBJ1-2 NA TRBV6-5 CASSSGRRNGYTF TGTGCCAGCAGTTCCGGGAGGCGGAATGGCTACACCTTC
TRBD2 TRBJ2-1 many TRBV6-5 CASRKTSSSYNEQFF TGTGCCAGCAGAAAGACTAGCTCCTCCTACAATGAGCAGTTCTTC